Listed here are 13 T cell receptor beta chains from one sample, sequenced in a study of blood T cell repertoires in COVID-19 (dated by TCRdb to the early 2020s). Libraries were constructed by the immunoSEQ multiplex PCR assay. TCRdb provides this immuneACCESS table in a form limited to in-frame rearrangements. Some clones are lacking; in checked studies, under half of them reflect an unresolved V gene, and why the rest are absent is not known. The sample data list about 250,000 clones, and around 87% of these were observed just once. The biggest ten clones account for under 2.5% of the sample. The sample was PBMCs or T cells enriched from blood (not recorded which). The receptors were sampled from a young woman who had recovered from COVID-19.

V and J are TRBV28 and TRBJ1-5; 8 bases align to TRBD1. CDR1 and CDR2 from the germline V gene are MDHEN and SYDVKM. J was trimmed by 7 bases and V by 4 bases; bases with no gene match: 12. This CDR3 has 16 residues. The CDR3 here is CASSSLTGDLKQPQHF. In DNA form, the CDR3 reads TGTGCCAGCAGTTCCCTGACAGGGGATCTAAAGCAGCCCCAGCATTTT.

The V and J genes are TRBV28 and TRBJ2-1; D might be TRBD2 (5 bases). CDR1 and CDR2 from the germline V gene are MDHEN and SYDVKM. The CDR3 totals 11 residues. Trimming left V 6 bases short and J 13 bases short, with 13 bases between. Written as DNA, the CDR3 is TGTGCCAGCAGCCGGACTCTTTATCAGTTCTTC. Its protein product is CASSRTLYQFF.

This chain's CDR3 is CASTEGLAGNTDTQYF. Written as DNA, the CDR3 is TGTGCCAGCACTGAGGGGTTAGCGGGGAACACAGATACGCAGTATTTT. The chain combines TRBV2 with TRBJ2-3, with TRBD2 matching over 8 bases. Per germline, CDR1 SNHLY and CDR2 FYNNEI. J lost 2 bases, V lost 7 bases, and 11 bases had no gene match. CDR3 size: 16 residues.

Note on this clone: The germline gene is not matched at one end of the junction; a read error may be the cause. This rearrangement joins TRBV10-1 to TRBJ1-2; D not resolved. There are 13 residues in the CDR3. CDR1 and CDR2 from the germline V gene are WNHNN and SYGVQD (reference sequence). This CDR3 reads CASSPSGSRGYAF. The CDR3 DNA follows: TGCGCCAGCAGCCCCTCGGGGTCGCGAGGCTACGCCTTC.

The genes are TRBV2 and TRBJ2-5, with 9 bases fitting TRBD1. CDR1 and CDR2 from the germline V gene are SNHLY and FYNNEI. The CDR3 has 17 amino acids. The J segment lost 6 bases and the V segment lost 0 bases, leaving 11 bases of the junction unmatched. CDR3 nucleotides: TGTGCCAGCAGTGAAGCGCTAAGGGACAGGGTGAGAAAGACCCAGTACTTC. Residues: CASSEALRDRVRKTQYF. The full variable domain, with the rest looked up from reference TRBV2 and TRBJ2-5, is EPEVTQTPSHQVTQMGQEVILRCVPISNHLYFYWYRQILGQKVEFLVSFYNNEISEKSEIFDDQFSVERPDGSNFTLKIRSTKLEDSAMYFCASSEALRDRVRKTQYFGPGTRLLVL.

The chain carries TRBV10-3 and TRBJ2-7; possibly TRBD1 for D (5 bases). Per the germline V gene, CDR1 is ENHRY and CDR2 is SYGVKD. Between the trimmed V and J ends, which lost 5 bases and 5 bases, there was a span of 22 bases. The CDR3 totals 16 residues. The CDR3 DNA reads as TGTGCCATCAGTTACGGCGACAGAGAACTGGGGAACGAGCAGTACTTC. Translating gives CAISYGDRELGNEQYF.

This rearrangement joins TRBV19 to TRBJ2-5, with D possibly TRBD1 on 5 matching bases. Looked up from germline, CDR1 is LNHDA and CDR2 is SQIVND (reference sequence). Trimming took off 6 bases at V and 2 bases at J, with 16 bases between the two ends. CDR3 size: 15 residues. The DNA for the CDR3 is TGTGCCAGTAGGCCTAACCCGGCAGGGCAAGAGACCCAGTACTTC. This codes for CASRPNPAGQETQYF.

The chain recombines TRBV6-6 with TRBJ2-7, with D perhaps matching TRBD1 (6 bases). Trimming shortened V by 0 bases and J by 2 bases, and 8 bases separated the two germline ends. This CDR3 region has 14 residues. Per the germline V gene, CDR1 is MNHNY and CDR2 is SVGAGI (reference sequence). In DNA, the CDR3 is TGTGCCAGCAGTTACTCGGGACATACCTACGAGCAGTACTTC. It yields the protein CASSYSGHTYEQYF.

This clone was found once. This chain joins TRBV5-6 and TRBJ2-1, with 8 bases identical to TRBD2. J lost 4 bases, V lost 4 bases, and 7 bases had no gene match. Germline V gives CDR1 SGHDT, CDR2 YYEEEE. The CDR3 contains 15 residues. DNA of the CDR3: TGTGCCAGCAGCGACGGGGGGGTTGGATACAATGAGCAGTTCTTC. Translation: CASSDGGVGYNEQFF.

V and J are TRBV6-6 and TRBJ2-7; tentative D call: TRBD1 (5 bases). From germline, CDR1 is MNHNY and CDR2 SVGAGI (reference sequence). CDR3 length: 15 residues. V dropped 7 bases and J dropped 7 bases, with 23 bases sitting between them. The CDR3 loop reads CASTAVSKGIGEQYF. The DNA for the CDR3 is TGTGCCAGCACCGCGGTTTCTAAGGGGATCGGAGAGCAGTACTTC.

V gene TRBV19 combines with J gene TRBJ1-4; 8 nucleotides agree with TRBD1. This CDR3 region has 15 residues. The germline V gene encodes CDR1 LNHDA and CDR2 SQIVND (reference sequence). The V segment lost 1 base and the J segment 4 bases; nucleotides outside the gene matches: 2. The CDR3 loop reads CASSIGDRINEKLFF. DNA for the CDR3: TGTGCCAGTAGTATAGGGGACAGGATTAATGAAAAACTGTTTTTT.

The V gene is TRBV4-1, the J gene TRBJ1-2, with TRBD1 as a possible D gene (6 bases). Trimming cost V 5 bases and J 3 bases, with 13 bases left between them. CDR1 is MGHRA, CDR2 YSYEKL, per germline. The CDR3 consists of 14 residues. In nucleotides, the CDR3 is TGCGCCAGCAGCTTCCGGGACAACCACTATGGCTACACCTTC. Its translation: CASSFRDNHYGYTF.

This clone has a handful of counts. The chain joins TRBV5-4 to TRBJ1-2; tentative D call: TRBD1 (5 bases). This CDR3 has 15 amino acids. Looked up from germline, CDR1 is SGHNT and CDR2 is YYREEE (reference sequence). The V and J ends lost 3 bases and 0 bases respectively, with 12 bases between them. DNA of the CDR3: TGTGCCAGCAGCTCCGGGGGACGGACTAACTATGGCTACACCTTC. Translating it yields CASSSGGRTNYGYTF. The full variable domain, rest sourced from reference TRBV5-4 and TRBJ1-2, is ETGVTQSPTHLIKTRGQQVTLRCSSQSGHNTVSWYQQALGQGPQFIFQYYREEENGRGNFPPRFSGLQFPNYSSELNVNALELDDSALYLCASSSGGRTNYGYTFGSGTRLTVV.